This T cell receptor beta chain was recorded in a study of neurological immune-mediated disorders. General study results and limits: No expanded-clone CDR3 amino acid sequence recurred across subjects, suggesting private TCR-beta repertoires. The phylogenetic placement of 18 of 34 multiple sclerosis patients' repertoires in one related-CDR3 cluster constitutes a possible signature.

This clonotype has at least ten counts. Its specificity is unknown. CD4+ or CD8+ T cells at a count of some 900,000 served as input for the sorted libraries. Germline assignment: CDR1 DFQATT and CDR2 SNEGSKA (reference sequence). The length of the CDR3 is 14 residues. The trim removed 1 base at V and 3 bases at J, leaving 3 bases unmatched. The cDNA was generated through 5'RACE incorporating 10-nucleotide random UMIs. TCRdb used MiXCR to reprocess the 5' RACE reads, holding one entry per CDR3 protein. The table shows about 10,000 distinct CDR3 sequences, with 20% to 25% occurring only once. The receptor was derived from a woman in her thirties or forties with multiple sclerosis. The J gene is TRBJ2-7, the V gene TRBV20-1; 10 positions match TRBD2. Sequenced sample: CD8+ T cells from blood. The CDR3 region is CSARGSGGIYEQYF. Here the CDR3 DNA reads TGCAGTGCTAGAGGTAGCGGGGGGATCTACGAGCAGTACTTC.